A selection of T cell receptor beta chains follows, all from one sample in a study of T-cell reconstitution after alpha-beta-depleted transplantation in children. MiXCR, applied by TCRdb to the PCR reads, yields one record per CDR3 protein. The sample consists of about 110,000 distinct CDR3 sequences, roughly 6.1% of them appearing once. The input for sequencing was PBMCs, mostly from graft donor cells, taken 360 days after TCRalphabeta/CD19-depleted stem cell transplant. The origin of the receptors is a male patient between 2 and 10 years old who had a stem cell transplant for acute lymphoblastic leukemia, so the T cells may come from the graft donor. The CDR3 runs from the conserved cysteine through the conserved F or W. Each record gives: clone size, V gene, J gene, D gene, CDR3 DNA, CDR3 protein. The D gene is left open where the match is weak. Size values are once, few and many counts, or a class for expanded clones, and some rows have none.

clone_size: many; v_call: TRBV28; j_call: TRBJ1-1; d_call: -; cdr3_nt: TGTGCCAGCAGCCAGGACGTAACTGAAGCTTTCTTT; cdr3_aa: CASSQDVTEAFF
clone_size: few; v_call: TRBV9; j_call: TRBJ2-3; d_call: TRBD2; cdr3_nt: TGTGCCAGCAGCGTAGGGACTAGCTACGCCACAGATACGCAGTATTTT; cdr3_aa: CASSVGTSYATDTQYF
clone_size: -; v_call: TRBV28; j_call: TRBJ1-5; d_call: -; cdr3_nt: TGTGCCAGCAGGTATCAGCCCCAGCATTTT; cdr3_aa: CASRYQPQHF
clone_size: many; v_call: TRBV5-1; j_call: TRBJ2-7; d_call: -; cdr3_nt: TGCGCCAGCATGAATCGGCCCAATTACGAGCAGTACTTC; cdr3_aa: CASMNRPNYEQYF
clone_size: many; v_call: TRBV5-1; j_call: TRBJ2-7; d_call: TRBD1; cdr3_nt: TGCGCCAGAAGACAGGGGCAACCCTACGAGCAGTACTTC; cdr3_aa: CARRQGQPYEQYF
clone_size: few; v_call: TRBV11-2; j_call: TRBJ1-5; d_call: -; cdr3_nt: TGTGCCAGCAGCGGACGAGGGAATCAGCCCCAGCATTTT; cdr3_aa: CASSGRGNQPQHF
clone_size: many; v_call: TRBV11-3; j_call: TRBJ2-1; d_call: -; cdr3_nt: TGTGCCAGCAGCTTAAGGTCTCCCTTTCCGTCGGGTGAGCAGTTCTTC; cdr3_aa: CASSLRSPFPSGEQFF
clone_size: -; v_call: TRBV28; j_call: TRBJ1-5; d_call: -; cdr3_nt: TGTGCCTCACGTACGAGGCGGCCGCCTGATCAGCCCCAGCGTTTT; cdr3_aa: CASRTRRPPDQPQRF
clone_size: many; v_call: TRBV7-9; j_call: TRBJ2-5; d_call: -; cdr3_nt: TGTGCCAGCAGCTTACGTCCCGGAAAAAAAGAGACCCAGTACTTC; cdr3_aa: CASSLRPGKKETQYF
clone_size: few; v_call: TRBV7-9; j_call: TRBJ2-1; d_call: -; cdr3_nt: TGTGCCAGCAGCTTATCAGGGGTTAGGAATGAGCAGTTCTTC; cdr3_aa: CASSLSGVRNEQFF
clone_size: few; v_call: TRBV5-6; j_call: TRBJ1-4; d_call: -; cdr3_nt: TGTGCCAGCAGCTTGGAAGGACAGCTTAATGAAAAACTGTTTTTT; cdr3_aa: CASSLEGQLNEKLFF
clone_size: many; v_call: TRBV11-2; j_call: TRBJ2-1; d_call: TRBD1; cdr3_nt: TGTGCCAGCAGTCACAGGGGCTCCTCCTACAATGAGCAGTTCTTC; cdr3_aa: CASSHRGSSYNEQFF
clone_size: few; v_call: TRBV6-2/TRBV6-3; j_call: TRBJ1-2; d_call: -; cdr3_nt: TGTGCCAGCAGGGAGGAACGTAACTATGGCTACACCTTC; cdr3_aa: CASREERNYGYTF
clone_size: few; v_call: TRBV5-6; j_call: TRBJ1-2; d_call: -; cdr3_nt: TGTGCCAGCAGCTTCTACGGTGTTTCCTATGGCTACACCTTC; cdr3_aa: CASSFYGVSYGYTF
clone_size: many; v_call: TRBV7-9; j_call: TRBJ2-2; d_call: -; cdr3_nt: TGTGCCAGCAGCTTAGCGCTTCGGAGCCGGAGCACCGGGGAGCTGTTTTTT; cdr3_aa: CASSLALRSRSTGELFF
clone_size: -; v_call: TRBV27; j_call: TRBJ2-1; d_call: -; cdr3_nt: TGTGCCAGCAGTTCTGAAGCATTTCTGGTGGGAGAGCAGTTCTTC; cdr3_aa: CASSSEAFLVGEQFF
clone_size: many; v_call: TRBV24-1; j_call: TRBJ2-7; d_call: -; cdr3_nt: TGTGCCACCAGTGGGACGGAGTCCTACGAGCAGTACTTC; cdr3_aa: CATSGTESYEQYF
clone_size: few; v_call: TRBV11-2; j_call: TRBJ2-1; d_call: TRBD1; cdr3_nt: TGTGCCAGCAGCTTCCCGGGACAGGGGACGGTTGAGCAGTTCTTC; cdr3_aa: CASSFPGQGTVEQFF
clone_size: many; v_call: TRBV6-2/TRBV6-3; j_call: TRBJ2-2; d_call: TRBD2; cdr3_nt: TGTGCCAGCAGACAAGGACGGGAGGTCCGGGAGCTGTTTTTT; cdr3_aa: CASRQGREVRELFF
clone_size: many; v_call: TRBV12-3/TRBV12-4; j_call: TRBJ2-7; d_call: -; cdr3_nt: TGTGCCAGCAGTTTTTATTACGGGCCGTCCTACGAGCAGTACTTC; cdr3_aa: CASSFYYGPSYEQYF
clone_size: few; v_call: TRBV4-2; j_call: TRBJ1-2; d_call: TRBD1; cdr3_nt: TGTGCCAGCAGCCGCGGGACAGATCTTACTTGGTATGGCTACACCTTC; cdr3_aa: CASSRGTDLTWYGYTF
clone_size: -; v_call: TRBV29-1; j_call: TRBJ2-7; d_call: -; cdr3_nt: TGCAGCGTTCCTAGAGGCGGGAACTCCTACGAGCAGTACTTC; cdr3_aa: CSVPRGGNSYEQYF
clone_size: few; v_call: TRBV15; j_call: TRBJ2-7; d_call: -; cdr3_nt: TGTGCCCCCCGGGGGTTAGACGATACGGTGCGGGCCTCCTACGAGCAGTACTTC; cdr3_aa: CAPRGLDDTVRASYEQYF
clone_size: many; v_call: TRBV10-3; j_call: TRBJ2-7; d_call: TRBD2; cdr3_nt: TGTGCCATCCAAGATCCGGGACTAGCGGCTTATTCCTACGAGCAGTACTTC; cdr3_aa: CAIQDPGLAAYSYEQYF
clone_size: many; v_call: TRBV7-7; j_call: TRBJ2-1; d_call: -; cdr3_nt: TGTGCTAGCAGCTTAGTTTTCGGCACCTCCGAGGGGAATGAGCAGTTCTTC; cdr3_aa: CASSLVFGTSEGNEQFF
clone_size: few; v_call: TRBV4-1; j_call: TRBJ2-1; d_call: -; cdr3_nt: TGCGCCAGCAGCCAACCAAGGGGTGATGAGCAGTTCTTC; cdr3_aa: CASSQPRGDEQFF
clone_size: many; v_call: TRBV28; j_call: TRBJ1-2; d_call: TRBD1; cdr3_nt: TGTGCCAGCATTCAAGGCCCGGGGACAGTCTATGGCTACACCTTC; cdr3_aa: CASIQGPGTVYGYTF
clone_size: few; v_call: TRBV2; j_call: TRBJ2-5; d_call: TRBD2; cdr3_nt: TGTGCCAGCAGTGAAGCTAGCGGGGGCGGTGAGACCCAGTACTTC; cdr3_aa: CASSEASGGGETQYF
clone_size: -; v_call: TRBV24-1; j_call: TRBJ2-7; d_call: TRBD1; cdr3_nt: TGTGCCACCAGTGACCCTAAGGGGACAGCTAACGAGCAGTACTTC; cdr3_aa: CATSDPKGTANEQYF
clone_size: many; v_call: TRBV27; j_call: TRBJ2-7; d_call: TRBD2; cdr3_nt: TGTGCCAGCGGGGGACTAGCGGGCAGCTCCTACGAGCAGTACTTC; cdr3_aa: CASGGLAGSSYEQYF
clone_size: -; v_call: TRBV11-2; j_call: TRBJ1-2; d_call: -; cdr3_nt: TGTGCCAGCAGCTTAGGGGCCTTCCGCTATGGCTACACCTTC; cdr3_aa: CASSLGAFRYGYTF